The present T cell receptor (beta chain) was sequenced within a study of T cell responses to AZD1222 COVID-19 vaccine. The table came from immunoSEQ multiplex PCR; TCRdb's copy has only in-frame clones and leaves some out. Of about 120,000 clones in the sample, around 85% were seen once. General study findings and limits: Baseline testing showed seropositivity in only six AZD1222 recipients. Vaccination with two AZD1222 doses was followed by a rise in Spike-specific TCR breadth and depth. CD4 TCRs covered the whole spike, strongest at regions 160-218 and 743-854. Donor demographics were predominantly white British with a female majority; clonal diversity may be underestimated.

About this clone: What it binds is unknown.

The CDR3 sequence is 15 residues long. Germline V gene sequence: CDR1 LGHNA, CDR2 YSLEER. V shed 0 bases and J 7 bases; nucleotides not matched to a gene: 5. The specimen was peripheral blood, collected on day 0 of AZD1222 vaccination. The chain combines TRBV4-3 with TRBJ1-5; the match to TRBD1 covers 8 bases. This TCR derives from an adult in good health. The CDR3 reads CASSQDRQGAQPQHF. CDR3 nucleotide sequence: TGCGCCAGCAGCCAAGATCGGCAGGGGGCCCAGCCCCAGCATTTT.